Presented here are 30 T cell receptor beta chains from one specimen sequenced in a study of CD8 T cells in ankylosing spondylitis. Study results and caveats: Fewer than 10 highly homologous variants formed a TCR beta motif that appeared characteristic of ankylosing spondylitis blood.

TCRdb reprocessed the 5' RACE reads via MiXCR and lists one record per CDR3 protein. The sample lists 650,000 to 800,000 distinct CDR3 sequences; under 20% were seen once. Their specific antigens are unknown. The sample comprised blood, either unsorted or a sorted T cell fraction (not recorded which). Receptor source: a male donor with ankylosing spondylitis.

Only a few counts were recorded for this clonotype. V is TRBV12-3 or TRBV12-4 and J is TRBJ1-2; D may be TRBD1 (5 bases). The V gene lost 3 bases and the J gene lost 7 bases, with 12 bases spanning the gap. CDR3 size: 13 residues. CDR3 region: CASSFRTGSGYTF. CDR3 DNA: TGTGCCAGCAGTTTTAGAACAGGAAGTGGCTACACCTTC.

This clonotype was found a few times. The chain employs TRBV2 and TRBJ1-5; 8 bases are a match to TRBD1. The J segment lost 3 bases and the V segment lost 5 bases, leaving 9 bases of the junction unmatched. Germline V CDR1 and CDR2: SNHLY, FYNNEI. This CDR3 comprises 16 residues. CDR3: CASSSFQGAANQPQHF. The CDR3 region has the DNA TGTGCCAGCAGTTCCTTCCAGGGGGCCGCCAATCAGCCCCAGCATTTT. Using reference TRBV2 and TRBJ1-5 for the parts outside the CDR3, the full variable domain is EPEVTQTPSHQVTQMGQEVILRCVPISNHLYFYWYRQILGQKVEFLVSFYNNEISEKSEIFDDQFSVERPDGSNFTLKIRSTKLEDSAMYFCASSSFQGAANQPQHFGDGTRLSIL.

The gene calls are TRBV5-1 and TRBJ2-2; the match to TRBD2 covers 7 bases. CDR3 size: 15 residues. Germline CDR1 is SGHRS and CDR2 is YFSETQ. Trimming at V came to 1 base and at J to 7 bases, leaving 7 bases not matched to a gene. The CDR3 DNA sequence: TGCGCCAGCAGCTTGTCGGCGGGAGTCGTCGGGGAGCTGTTTTTT. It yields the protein CASSLSAGVVGELFF.

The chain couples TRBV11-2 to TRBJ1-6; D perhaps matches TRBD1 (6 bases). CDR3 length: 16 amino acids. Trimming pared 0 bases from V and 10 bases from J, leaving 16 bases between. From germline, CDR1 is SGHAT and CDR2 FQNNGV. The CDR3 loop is CASSLDAGEVESPLHF. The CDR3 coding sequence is TGTGCCAGCAGCTTAGATGCAGGGGAGGTAGAGTCACCCCTCCACTTT.

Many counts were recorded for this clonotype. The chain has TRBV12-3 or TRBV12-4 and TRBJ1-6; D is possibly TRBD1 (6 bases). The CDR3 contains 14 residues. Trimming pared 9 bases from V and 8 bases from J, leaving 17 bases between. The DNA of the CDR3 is TGTGCCAGTAGACGGGGGGCTAATGATTCACCCCTCCACTTT. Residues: CASRRGANDSPLHF.

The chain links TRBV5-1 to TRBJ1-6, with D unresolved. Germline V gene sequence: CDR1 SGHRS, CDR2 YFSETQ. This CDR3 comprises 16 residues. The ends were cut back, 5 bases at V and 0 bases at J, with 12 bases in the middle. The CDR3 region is CASREGLSSYNSPLHF. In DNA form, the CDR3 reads TGCGCCAGCAGGGAAGGGTTGAGCTCCTATAATTCACCCCTCCACTTT.

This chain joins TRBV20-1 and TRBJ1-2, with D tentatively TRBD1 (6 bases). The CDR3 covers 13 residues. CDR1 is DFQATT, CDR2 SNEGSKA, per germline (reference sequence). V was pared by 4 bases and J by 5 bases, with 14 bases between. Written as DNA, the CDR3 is TGCAGTGCTATGGACAGCGGGGGATATGGCTACACCTTC. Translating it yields CSAMDSGGYGYTF.

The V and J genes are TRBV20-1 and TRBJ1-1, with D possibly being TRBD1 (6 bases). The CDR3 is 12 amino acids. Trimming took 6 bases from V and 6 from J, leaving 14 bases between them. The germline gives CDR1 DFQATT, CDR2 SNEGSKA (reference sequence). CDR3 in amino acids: CSASGAQAEAFF. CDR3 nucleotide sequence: TGCAGTGCATCGGGGGCGCAGGCTGAAGCTTTCTTT.

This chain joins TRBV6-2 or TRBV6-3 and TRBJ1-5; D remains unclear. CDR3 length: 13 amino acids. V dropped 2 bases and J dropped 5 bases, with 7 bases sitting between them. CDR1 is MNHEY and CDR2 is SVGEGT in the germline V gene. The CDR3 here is CASSYRAYQPQHF. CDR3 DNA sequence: TGTGCCAGCAGTTACCGGGCCTATCAGCCCCAGCATTTT.

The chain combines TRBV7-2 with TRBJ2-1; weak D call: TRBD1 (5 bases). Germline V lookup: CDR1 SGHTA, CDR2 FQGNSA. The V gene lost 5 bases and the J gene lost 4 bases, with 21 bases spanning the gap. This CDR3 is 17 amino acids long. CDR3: CASSPDTQGPGYNEQFF. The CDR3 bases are TGTGCCAGCAGCCCCGACACCCAGGGCCCCGGGTACAATGAGCAGTTCTTC.

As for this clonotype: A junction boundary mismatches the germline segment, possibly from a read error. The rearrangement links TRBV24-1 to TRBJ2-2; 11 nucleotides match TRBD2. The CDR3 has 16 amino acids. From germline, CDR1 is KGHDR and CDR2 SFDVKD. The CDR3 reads CATSDTTSGNPGELFF. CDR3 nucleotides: TGTGCCACCAGTGATACGACTAGCGGGAACCCCGGGGAGCTGTTTTTT.

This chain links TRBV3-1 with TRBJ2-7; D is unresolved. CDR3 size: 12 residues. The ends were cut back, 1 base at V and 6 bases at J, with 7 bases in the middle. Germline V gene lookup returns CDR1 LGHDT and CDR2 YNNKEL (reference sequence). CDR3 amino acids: CASSQGSSEQYF. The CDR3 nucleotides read TGTGCCAGCAGCCAAGGGTCGTCCGAGCAGTACTTC.

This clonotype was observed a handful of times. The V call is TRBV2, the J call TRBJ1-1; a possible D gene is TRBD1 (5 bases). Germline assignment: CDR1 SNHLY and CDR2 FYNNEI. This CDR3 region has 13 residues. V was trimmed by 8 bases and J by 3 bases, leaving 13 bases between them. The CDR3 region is CASAGADDTEAFF. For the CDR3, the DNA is TGTGCCAGCGCCGGGGCCGATGACACTGAAGCTTTCTTT.

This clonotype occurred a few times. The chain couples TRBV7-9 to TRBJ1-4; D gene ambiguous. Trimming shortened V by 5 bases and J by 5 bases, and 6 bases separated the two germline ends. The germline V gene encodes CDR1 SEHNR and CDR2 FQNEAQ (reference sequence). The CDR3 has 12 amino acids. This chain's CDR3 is CASSTTNEKLFF. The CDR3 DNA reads TGTGCCAGCAGCACCACAAATGAAAAACTGTTTTTT.

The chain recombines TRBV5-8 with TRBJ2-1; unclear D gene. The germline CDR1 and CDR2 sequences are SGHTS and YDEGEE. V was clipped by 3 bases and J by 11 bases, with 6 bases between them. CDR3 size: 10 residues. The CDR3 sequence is CASSSKKQFF. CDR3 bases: TGTGCCAGCAGCTCAAAAAAGCAGTTCTTC.

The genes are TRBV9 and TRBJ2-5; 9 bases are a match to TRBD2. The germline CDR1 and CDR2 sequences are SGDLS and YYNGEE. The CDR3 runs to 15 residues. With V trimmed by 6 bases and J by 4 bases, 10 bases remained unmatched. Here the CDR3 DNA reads TGTGCCAGCACTCCGCTTGCGGGGGGGGTAGAGACCCAGTACTTC. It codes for CASTPLAGGVETQYF.

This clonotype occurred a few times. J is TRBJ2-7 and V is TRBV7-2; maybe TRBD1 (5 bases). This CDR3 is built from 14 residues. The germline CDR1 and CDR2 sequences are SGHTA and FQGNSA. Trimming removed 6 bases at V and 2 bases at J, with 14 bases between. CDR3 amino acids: CASSKRAGTYEQYF. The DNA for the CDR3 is TGTGCCAGCAGTAAAAGGGCAGGGACCTACGAGCAGTACTTC.

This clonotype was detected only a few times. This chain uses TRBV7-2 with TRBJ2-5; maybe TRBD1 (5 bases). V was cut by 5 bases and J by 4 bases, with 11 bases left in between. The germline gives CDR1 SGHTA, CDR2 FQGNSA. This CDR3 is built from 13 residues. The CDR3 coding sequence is TGTGCCAGCAGCAGAATAGGGGTAGAGACCCAGTACTTC. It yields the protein CASSRIGVETQYF.

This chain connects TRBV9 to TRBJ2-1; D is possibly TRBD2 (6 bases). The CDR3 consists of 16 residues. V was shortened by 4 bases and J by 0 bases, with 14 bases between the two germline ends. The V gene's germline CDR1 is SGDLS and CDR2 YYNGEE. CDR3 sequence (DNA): TGTGCCAGCAGCCCACGATCGACTAGCTCCTACAATGAGCAGTTCTTC. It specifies CASSPRSTSSYNEQFF.

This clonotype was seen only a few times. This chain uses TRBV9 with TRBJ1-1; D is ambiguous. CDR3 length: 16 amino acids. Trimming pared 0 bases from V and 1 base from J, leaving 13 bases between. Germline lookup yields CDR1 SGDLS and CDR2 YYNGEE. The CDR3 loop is CASSVADRPPNTEAFF. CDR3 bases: TGTGCCAGCAGCGTAGCTGACCGTCCACCGAACACTGAAGCTTTCTTT.

This CDR3 is CASSQHPGQPPYEQYF. In DNA, the CDR3 is TGCGCCAGCAGCCAGCACCCGGGACAGCCTCCCTACGAGCAGTACTTC. V and J are TRBV4-3 and TRBJ2-7, with 7 positions matching TRBD1. Trimming cost V 3 bases and J 2 bases; bases outside gene matches: 10. CDR1 LGHNA and CDR2 YSLEER come from the germline V gene. CDR3 length: 16 amino acids.

The CDR3 DNA is TGTGCCAGCAGCCCACGCCCCGGGACTAGTGGCTACGAGCAGTACTTC. Translating gives CASSPRPGTSGYEQYF. The J gene is TRBJ2-7, the V gene TRBV7-8; 8 bases line up with TRBD2. Germline trimming cut 5 bases from V and 3 bases from J; bases unmatched to any gene: 12. The CDR3 covers 16 residues. The germline CDR1 and CDR2 sequences are SGHVS and FQNEAQ.

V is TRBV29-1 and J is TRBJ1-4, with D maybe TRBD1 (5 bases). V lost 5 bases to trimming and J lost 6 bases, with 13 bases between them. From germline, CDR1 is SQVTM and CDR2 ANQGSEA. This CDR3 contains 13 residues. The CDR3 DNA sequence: TGCAGCGTTTCGGGGGGGAGCCATGAAAAACTGTTTTTT. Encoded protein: CSVSGGSHEKLFF.

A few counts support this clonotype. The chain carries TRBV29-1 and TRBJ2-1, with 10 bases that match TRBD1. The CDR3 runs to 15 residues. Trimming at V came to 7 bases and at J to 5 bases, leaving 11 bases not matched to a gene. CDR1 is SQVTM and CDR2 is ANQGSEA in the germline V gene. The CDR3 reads CSALRVGQGNNEQFF. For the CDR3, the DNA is TGCAGCGCTTTGAGGGTGGGACAGGGGAACAATGAGCAGTTCTTC.

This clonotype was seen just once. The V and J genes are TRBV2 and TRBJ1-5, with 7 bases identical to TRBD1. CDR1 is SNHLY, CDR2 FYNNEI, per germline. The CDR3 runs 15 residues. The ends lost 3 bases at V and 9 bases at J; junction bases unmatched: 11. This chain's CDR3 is CASSEGPRGRGPQHF. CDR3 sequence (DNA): TGTGCCAGCAGTGAGGGTCCGAGGGGGCGAGGGCCCCAGCATTTT.

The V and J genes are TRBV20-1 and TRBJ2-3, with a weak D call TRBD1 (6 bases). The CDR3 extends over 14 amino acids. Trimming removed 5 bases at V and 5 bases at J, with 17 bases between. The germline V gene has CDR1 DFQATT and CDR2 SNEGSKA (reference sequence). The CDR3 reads CSACLVGAGDTQYF. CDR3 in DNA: TGCAGTGCTTGCCTGGTGGGGGCTGGAGATACGCAGTATTTT.

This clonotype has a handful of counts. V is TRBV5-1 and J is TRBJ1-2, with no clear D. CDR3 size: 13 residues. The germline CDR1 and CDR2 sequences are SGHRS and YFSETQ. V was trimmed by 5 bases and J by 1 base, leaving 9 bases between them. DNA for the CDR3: TGCGCCAGCAGTAAAGGACTTAACTATGGCTACACCTTC. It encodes CASSKGLNYGYTF. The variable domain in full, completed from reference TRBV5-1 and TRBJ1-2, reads KAGVTQTPRYLIKTRGQQVTLSCSPISGHRSVSWYQQTPGQGLQFLFEYFSETQRNKGNFPGRFSGRQFSNSRSEMNVSTLELGDSALYLCASSKGLNYGYTFGSGTRLTVV.

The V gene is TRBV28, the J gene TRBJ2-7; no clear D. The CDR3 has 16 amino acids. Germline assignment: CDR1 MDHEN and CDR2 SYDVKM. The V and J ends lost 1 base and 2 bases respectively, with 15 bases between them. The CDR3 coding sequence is TGTGCCAGCAGTTTATATACGGCGACTGCCCCCTACGAGCAGTACTTC. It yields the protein CASSLYTATAPYEQYF.

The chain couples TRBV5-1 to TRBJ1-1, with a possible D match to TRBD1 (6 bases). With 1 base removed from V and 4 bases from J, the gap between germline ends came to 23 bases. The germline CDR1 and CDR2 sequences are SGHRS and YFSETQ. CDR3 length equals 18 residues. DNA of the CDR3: TGCGCCAGCAGCTTGAGGGCGATACAGGGATCCCTTCTCACTGAAGCTTTCTTT. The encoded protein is CASSLRAIQGSLLTEAFF.

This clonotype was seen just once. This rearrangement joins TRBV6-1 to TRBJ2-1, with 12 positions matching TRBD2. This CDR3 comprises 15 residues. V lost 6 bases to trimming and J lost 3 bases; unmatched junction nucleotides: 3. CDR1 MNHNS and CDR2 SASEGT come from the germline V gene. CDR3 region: CASRKLAGGYNEQFF. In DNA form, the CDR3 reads TGTGCCAGCAGAAAACTAGCGGGGGGCTACAATGAGCAGTTCTTC.